These 21 T cell receptor beta chains came from one sample sequenced in a study of blood T cell repertoires in COVID-19 (dated by TCRdb to the early 2020s). Preparation of the library involved the immunoSEQ multiplex PCR assay. TCRdb limited this immuneACCESS table to in-frame rearrangements with V and J called. A share of clones is missing; checked studies link under half to unresolved V genes, and the rest is unexplained. The sample table lists 150,000 to 200,000 clones, around 90% of them with a count of one. Of the sample, 6% falls within the top ten clones. Sequencing was carried out using peripheral blood. Source of these receptors: a man aged 35-49 years with active or convalescent COVID-19.

The chain uses TRBV24-1 and TRBJ2-5; 8 bases fit TRBD1. With V trimmed by 3 bases and J by 5 bases, 10 bases remained unmatched. This CDR3 is built from 16 residues. Germline V gene data show CDR1 as KGHDR and CDR2 as SFDVKD. The CDR3 reads CATSDPARAGGETQYF. CDR3 coding DNA: TGTGCCACCAGTGATCCAGCCCGGGCAGGGGGCGAGACCCAGTACTTC.

A single count supports this clone. The chain links TRBV7-2 to TRBJ1-5; D is ambiguous. Per the germline V gene, CDR1 is SGHTA and CDR2 is FQGNSA. The CDR3 length is 12 residues. Between the trimmed V and J ends, which lost 1 base and 7 bases, there was a span of 5 bases. CDR3 coding DNA: TGTGCCAGCAGCTTAGGGAGCCAGCCCCAGCATTTT. Translation: CASSLGSQPQHF.

The CDR3: CASTQPGGGEAFF. The DNA for the CDR3 is TGTGCCAGCACTCAACCAGGGGGCGGGGAAGCTTTCTTT. V is TRBV28 and J is TRBJ1-1; 8 bases are shared with TRBD1. The V gene's germline CDR1 is MDHEN and CDR2 SYDVKM. V lost 7 bases to trimming and J lost 8 bases; unmatched junction nucleotides: 9. This CDR3 has 13 amino acids.

The genes are TRBV27 and TRBJ1-4; D may be TRBD1 (5 bases). V was trimmed by 2 bases and J by 2 bases, leaving 9 bases between them. Germline CDR1 MNHEY, CDR2 SMNVEV (reference sequence). This CDR3 has 15 amino acids. The CDR3 region is CASSLGAGTNEKLFF. The CDR3 DNA reads TGTGCCAGCAGTTTAGGGGCAGGGACTAATGAAAAACTGTTTTTT.

This clone was counted at least ten times. This sequence joins TRBV3-1 (or the pseudogene TRBV3-2) and TRBJ1-2; 8 bases are a match to TRBD1. Trimming at V came to 5 bases and at J to 3 bases, leaving 8 bases not matched to a gene. This CDR3 comprises 15 residues. The germline V gene encodes CDR1 LGHDT and CDR2 YNNKEL (reference sequence). The CDR3 sequence: CASSADREWHYGYTF. DNA of the CDR3: TGTGCCAGCAGCGCGGACAGGGAATGGCACTATGGCTACACCTTC.

This sequence joins TRBV5-1 and TRBJ1-5, with 8 positions matching TRBD1. The CDR3 totals 13 residues. The germline V gene has CDR1 SGHRS and CDR2 YFSETQ. Trimming took 4 bases from V and 5 from J; bases not matched to a gene: 2. CDR3: CASSPDRDQPQHF. The CDR3 DNA follows: TGCGCCAGCAGCCCGGACAGGGATCAGCCCCAGCATTTT.

The chain employs TRBV7-6 and TRBJ1-5; 8 bases line up with TRBD1. Losses at the gene ends were 1 base for V and 4 bases for J; bases not matched to a gene: 3. The CDR3 has 15 residues. Looked up from germline, CDR1 is SGHVS and CDR2 is FNYEAQ. Written as DNA, the CDR3 is TGTGCCAGCAGCTTAGGGACAGGGCCGAATCAGCCCCAGCATTTT. Translating it yields CASSLGTGPNQPQHF.

This sequence joins TRBV25-1 and TRBJ1-6; D is ambiguous. Germline V gives CDR1 MGHDK, CDR2 SYGVNS. Trimming cost V 1 base and J 0 bases, with 7 bases left between them. The CDR3 spans 16 residues. CDR3 sequence (DNA): TGTGCCAGCAGTGAATTTCACAGCTCCTATAATTCACCCCTCCACTTT. The encoded protein is CASSEFHSSYNSPLHF.

The chain links TRBV7-2 to TRBJ2-1, with a possible D match to TRBD1 (6 bases). The CDR3 totals 16 residues. V lost 4 bases to trimming and J lost 5 bases, with 18 bases between them. Germline V gene sequence: CDR1 SGHTA, CDR2 FQGNSA. The CDR3, as DNA: TGTGCCAGCAGCTCCGAGATTAACAGGGTCAACAATGAGCAGTTCTTC. It encodes CASSSEINRVNNEQFF.

The V call is TRBV27, the J call TRBJ2-3; D gene ambiguous. CDR1 and CDR2 (germline): MNHEY, SMNVEV (reference sequence). V shed 3 bases and J shed 4 bases, with 14 bases lying between them. The CDR3 covers 15 residues. The CDR3 DNA follows: TGTGCCAGCAGTTTCCTCCGGGTCCGGGCAGATACGCAGTATTTT. Encoded protein: CASSFLRVRADTQYF.

The chain joins TRBV6-5 to TRBJ2-5; the D gene is possibly TRBD1 (5 bases). V was shortened by 6 bases and J by 4 bases, with 12 bases between the two germline ends. From germline, CDR1 is MNHEY and CDR2 SVGAGI. The length of the CDR3 is 13 residues. This CDR3 is CASRFQGGETQYF. CDR3 bases: TGTGCCAGCAGATTCCAGGGCGGAGAGACCCAGTACTTC.

The chain joins TRBV6-1 to TRBJ2-3; D gene unclear. Germline lookup yields CDR1 MNHNS and CDR2 SASEGT. The CDR3 extends over 13 amino acids. Trimming cost V 1 base and J 4 bases, with 6 bases left between them. Written as DNA, the CDR3 is TGTGCCAGCAGTGAAGATGCGCCAGATACGCAGTATTTT. It encodes CASSEDAPDTQYF.

The CDR3 sequence: CASSLLGAGLQREAFF. CDR3 DNA sequence: TGTGCCAGCAGCCTTTTGGGAGCGGGGCTTCAAAGAGAAGCTTTCTTT. The rearrangement uses TRBV28 and TRBJ1-1; possible D gene TRBD1, 5 bases. CDR1 and CDR2 (germline): MDHEN, SYDVKM. Trimming removed 6 bases from V and 8 bases from J, with 25 bases in between. The CDR3 sequence is 16 residues long.

The chain is built from TRBV18 and TRBJ1-6; 10 bases map to TRBD1. V lost 4 bases to trimming and J lost 8 bases; unmatched junction nucleotides: 2. The CDR3 is made up of 14 amino acids. Germline lookup yields CDR1 KGHSH and CDR2 LQKENI. The CDR3, as DNA: TGTGCCAGCTCACTGGGACAGGGGTATTCACCCCTCCACTTT. It specifies CASSLGQGYSPLHF.

The chain employs TRBV28 and TRBJ1-5; D may be TRBD1 (6 bases). The length of the CDR3 is 17 residues. Trimming took off 2 bases at V and 0 bases at J, with 14 bases between the two ends. CDR1 and CDR2 (germline): MDHEN, SYDVKM. CDR3: CASSLQGYSGSNQPQHF. In DNA, the CDR3 is TGTGCCAGCAGTTTACAGGGGTATTCGGGTAGCAATCAGCCCCAGCATTTT.

This chain connects TRBV3-1 (or the pseudogene TRBV3-2) to TRBJ2-7; 8 bases are a match to TRBD2. The germline CDR1 and CDR2 sequences are LGHDT and YNNKEL (reference sequence). The CDR3 loop spans 15 amino acids. V lost 1 base, J lost 1 base, and 3 bases stayed unmatched. CDR3 in amino acids: CASSQGPSGSYEQYF. CDR3 coding DNA: TGTGCCAGCAGCCAAGGCCCTAGCGGGTCCTACGAGCAGTACTTC.

The rearrangement joins TRBV28 to TRBJ2-6; no reliable D call. Trimming left V 5 bases short and J 4 bases short, with 18 bases between. Germline V CDR1 and CDR2: MDHEN, SYDVKM. The CDR3 has 17 amino acids. The DNA of the CDR3 is TGTGCCAGCAGTGCCGCCCGATTCTCTGAGGGGGCCAACGTCCTGACTTTC. Protein product: CASSAARFSEGANVLTF.

The chain employs TRBV20-1 and TRBJ1-3; D is unresolved. V was cut by 3 bases and J by 8 bases, with 17 bases left in between. The germline V gene encodes CDR1 DFQATT and CDR2 SNEGSKA (reference sequence). The CDR3 has 14 residues. The CDR3 nucleotides read TGCAGTGCTAGTCTAGGAGGGATTGCGGACACCATATATTTT. Protein: CSASLGGIADTIYF.

The V and J genes are TRBV30 and TRBJ2-7, with D perhaps matching TRBD2 (6 bases). The V end lost 3 bases, the J end lost 4 bases, and 16 bases lay between the germline ends. From germline, CDR1 is GTSNPN and CDR2 SVGIG (reference sequence). This CDR3 contains 14 residues. CDR3 amino acids: CAWSGGSGVYEQYF. The DNA of the CDR3 is TGTGCCTGGAGCGGTGGGTCGGGGGTTTACGAGCAGTACTTC.

The chain combines TRBV6-2 or TRBV6-3 with TRBJ1-3; D is possibly TRBD1 (5 bases). Germline lookup yields CDR1 MNHEY and CDR2 SVGEGT. The CDR3 sequence is 15 residues long. The V and J ends lost 2 bases and 0 bases respectively, with 8 bases between them. The CDR3 DNA reads TGTGCCAGCAGTTACGGGGCCCTCTCTGGAAACACCATATATTTT. Its protein is CASSYGALSGNTIYF.

The rearrangement uses TRBV11-3 and TRBJ2-2; 10 bases match TRBD1. CDR3 length equals 15 residues. The junction had 6 bases not matched to a gene; V was cut back by 5 bases and J by 6 bases. The V gene's germline CDR1 is SGHNT and CDR2 YENEEA. The CDR3 reads CASSPRDRGSGELFF. The CDR3 region has the DNA TGTGCCAGCAGCCCAAGGGACAGGGGATCCGGGGAGCTGTTTTTT.